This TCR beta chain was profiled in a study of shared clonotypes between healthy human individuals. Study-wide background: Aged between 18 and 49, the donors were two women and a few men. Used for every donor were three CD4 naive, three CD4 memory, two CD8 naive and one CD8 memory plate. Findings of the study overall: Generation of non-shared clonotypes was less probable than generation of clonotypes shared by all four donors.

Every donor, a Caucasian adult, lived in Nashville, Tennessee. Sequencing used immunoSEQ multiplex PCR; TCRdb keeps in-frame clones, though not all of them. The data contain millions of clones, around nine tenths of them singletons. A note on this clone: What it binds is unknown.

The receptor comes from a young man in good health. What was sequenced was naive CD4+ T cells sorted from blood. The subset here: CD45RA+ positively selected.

The CDR3 reads CASRSSYNEQFF. The CDR3 DNA reads TGTGCCAGCAGGAGCTCCTACAATGAGCAGTTCTTC. The genes are TRBV6-1 and TRBJ2-1; no firm D call. Germline V gene data show CDR1 as MNHNS and CDR2 as SASEGT. V was shortened by 6 bases and J by 0 bases, with 3 bases between the two germline ends. The CDR3 spans 12 residues.